This T cell receptor beta chain was observed in a study of tumor-infiltrating lymphocytes in primary liver carcinoma. Background on the study: Those enrolled were patients of both sexes, who were aged 30 to 69 years. Study-wide points: In the absence of sorting, bulk samples left CD4+ and CD8+ repertoires uncompared. Paired tumor-adjacent and tumor-blood samples overlapped less than tumor region pairs did. Tumor tissue displayed a significantly greater top-250-clone fraction than blood (p = 0.039).

A primer matching the constant region was used to make TCR beta cDNA from approximately 0.55 ug of total RNA. Modified slightly, ARM-PCR produced TCR beta libraries over three nested multiplex PCR rounds. The first two PCR rounds, around 10 cycles each, used TRBV1-TRBV30 forward primers and a C-beta reverse primer. TCRdb called the multiplex PCR reads again in MiXCR, with one record for every CDR3 protein. The sample contains around 330,000 distinct CDR3 sequences, 65% of which appear only once. Turning to this clonotype: Its antigen is not identified. It may be a read error: a sequence one base away is much more abundant.

The CDR3 length is 14 residues. Per germline, CDR1 MNHEY and CDR2 SVGAGI. Unsorted whole blood supplied the RNA, and germline DNA was extracted too. This sequence was found in a man aged 35 to 55 with primary liver carcinoma and hepatitis B virus infection. Sequenced input: peripheral blood. The V call is TRBV6-5, the J call TRBJ1-5; TRBD1 might be the D (5 bases). CDR3: CASSYSPGEQPRHF. DNA of the CDR3: TGTGCCAGCAGTTACTCTCCGGGGGAACAGCCCCGGCATTTT.